Listed here are 21 T cell receptor beta chains from one sample, sequenced in a study of OX40 agonist ivuxolimab in advanced cancers. Sequenced by immunoSEQ multiplex PCR; TCRdb stores in-frame clones only, minus some. Among 120,000 or so clones listed, about 92% were seen once. Specimen: CD4+ or CD8+ T cells sorted from blood, collected in a trial of the OX40 agonist ivuxolimab. These TCRs come from an adult with an advanced solid tumor such as melanoma, head and neck, liver or kidney cancer.

This chain uses TRBV18 with TRBJ1-2, with 7 bases aligning to TRBD1. Germline CDR1 reads KGHSH; CDR2 reads LQKENI. After removal of 6 bases from V and 1 base from J, the junction contained 20 bases not matched to a gene. There are 19 residues in the CDR3. The CDR3 sequence is CASSQTVLGPGQNNYGYTF. Here the CDR3 DNA reads TGTGCCAGCTCCCAAACAGTACTTGGTCCGGGACAGAATAACTATGGCTACACCTTC.

V and J are TRBV19 and TRBJ1-2; D call uncertain. The CDR3 consists of 13 residues. Germline assignment: CDR1 LNHDA and CDR2 SQIVND (reference sequence). Between the trimmed V and J ends, which lost 6 bases and 3 bases, there was a span of 11 bases. CDR3 bases: TGTGCCAGTAGGGTCAAAAGTGACTATGGCTACACCTTC. It yields the protein CASRVKSDYGYTF.

The chain links TRBV27 to TRBJ1-1; no definite D call. This CDR3 is 14 amino acids long. The V and J ends lost 5 bases and 0 bases respectively, with 10 bases between them. The germline V gene has CDR1 MNHEY and CDR2 SMNVEV (reference sequence). The CDR3, as DNA: TGTGCCAGCAGTCGACTTCAGATGAACACTGAAGCTTTCTTT. This translates into CASSRLQMNTEAFF.

The chain links TRBV4-2 to TRBJ1-1; D remains unclear. Between the trimmed V and J ends, which lost 0 bases and 8 bases, there was a span of 10 bases. Germline CDR1 is LGHNA and CDR2 is YNFKEQ. This CDR3 is 13 amino acids long. The CDR3 loop is CASSQELREEAFF. In nucleotides, the CDR3 is TGTGCCAGCAGCCAAGAACTGCGGGAAGAAGCTTTCTTT.

V and J are TRBV6-1 and TRBJ2-1, with a tentative D call TRBD1 (6 bases). Germline CDR1 is MNHNS and CDR2 is SASEGT. The V and J ends lost 3 bases and 0 bases respectively, with 9 bases between them. The CDR3 consists of 15 residues. The DNA for the CDR3 is TGTGCCAGCAGTGATCAGGGGCGCTCCTACAATGAGCAGTTCTTC. This sequence encodes CASSDQGRSYNEQFF.

V usage is TRBV4-2 and J usage is TRBJ1-3; no reliable D call. With 4 bases removed from V and 2 bases from J, the gap between germline ends came to 18 bases. Germline CDR1 reads LGHNA; CDR2 reads YNFKEQ. The CDR3 runs to 17 residues. The DNA for the CDR3 is TGTGCCAGCAGCCGAGAACTATCAGCGGAAGCTGGAAACACCATATATTTT. Translated: CASSRELSAEAGNTIYF.

The chain uses TRBV11-3 and TRBJ2-7, with TRBD1 matching over 9 bases. The trim removed 5 bases at V and 2 bases at J, leaving 4 bases unmatched. This CDR3 has 14 amino acids. The V gene's germline CDR1 is SGHNT and CDR2 YENEEA. The CDR3 DNA reads TGTGCCAGCAGCCCGAGACAGGGGGCCTACGAGCAGTACTTC. It yields the protein CASSPRQGAYEQYF.

V is TRBV5-8 and J is TRBJ2-6, with D perhaps matching TRBD2 (7 bases). Per germline, CDR1 SGHTS and CDR2 YDEGEE. CDR3 length: 17 residues. V was clipped by 4 bases and J by 2 bases, with 16 bases between them. CDR3 loop: CASSRPGGAPGANVLTF. The DNA for the CDR3 is TGTGCCAGCAGCCGTCCTGGGGGGGCGCCTGGGGCCAACGTCCTGACTTTC. Complete variable domain (other parts from reference TRBV5-8 and TRBJ2-6): EAGVTQSPTHLIKTRGQQATLRCSPISGHTSVYWYQQALGLGLQFLLWYDEGEERNRGNFPPRFSGRQFPNYSSELNVNALELEDSALYLCASSRPGGAPGANVLTFGAGSRLTVL.

Turning to this clone: The sample has other DNA sequences that encode this CDR3 too. The gene calls are TRBV25-1 and TRBJ2-3; TRBD2 agrees at 12 bases. The CDR3 contains 14 residues. Trimming cost V 5 bases and J 3 bases; bases outside gene matches: 0. The germline gives CDR1 MGHDK, CDR2 SYGVNS. CDR3 residues: CASSLAGGTDTQYF. The CDR3 DNA reads TGTGCCAGCAGTCTAGCGGGAGGGACAGATACGCAGTATTTT.

The chain employs TRBV6-5 and TRBJ2-7; 9 nucleotides line up with TRBD1. V dropped 3 bases and J dropped 4; count of bases not matched to a gene: 4. CDR3 length: 14 amino acids. The germline gives CDR1 MNHEY, CDR2 SVGAGI. The chain's CDR3 is CASSYMGQGYEQYF. The CDR3 nucleotides read TGTGCCAGCAGTTATATGGGACAGGGTTACGAGCAGTACTTC.

CDR3 in DNA: TGTGCCAGCAATGGGGGTAGCTCCTACAATGAGCAGTTCTTC. Protein sequence: CASNGGSSYNEQFF. The V gene is TRBV25-1, the J gene TRBJ2-1; possibly TRBD1 or TRBD2 for D (5 bases each). The V gene lost 7 bases and the J gene lost 0 bases, with 10 bases spanning the gap. From germline, CDR1 is MGHDK and CDR2 SYGVNS. The CDR3 has 14 residues.

The chain couples TRBV4-1 to TRBJ2-7; 7 bases match TRBD1. The trim removed 4 bases at V and 1 base at J, leaving 7 bases unmatched. Germline values: CDR1 MGHRA, CDR2 YSYEKL. This CDR3 has 15 residues. The CDR3 coding sequence is TGCGCCAGCAGCCCATCCGGCAGGGGGTCCTACGAGCAGTACTTC. Translated, it gives CASSPSGRGSYEQYF.

The chain joins TRBV5-1 to TRBJ2-1; D possibly corresponds to TRBD2 (5 bases). CDR1 and CDR2 (germline): SGHRS, YFSETQ. Trimming removed 4 bases at V and 6 bases at J, with 20 bases between. CDR3 size: 16 residues. The CDR3 region is CASSPQGLAPSNEQFF. CDR3 coding DNA: TGCGCCAGCAGCCCACAAGGACTTGCACCCTCCAATGAGCAGTTCTTC. Using reference TRBV5-1 and TRBJ2-1 for the parts outside the CDR3, the full variable domain is KAGVTQTPRYLIKTRGQQVTLSCSPISGHRSVSWYQQTPGQGLQFLFEYFSETQRNKGNFPGRFSGRQFSNSRSEMNVSTLELGDSALYLCASSPQGLAPSNEQFFGPGTRLTVL.

This chain links TRBV2 with TRBJ1-5; no clear D gene. The CDR3 covers 16 residues. Trimming took 6 bases from V and 2 from J, leaving 17 bases between them. CDR1 SNHLY and CDR2 FYNNEI come from the germline V gene. CDR3 sequence reads: CASSPGLSQGNQPQHF. The CDR3 DNA reads TGTGCCAGCAGCCCCGGCCTAAGCCAGGGCAATCAGCCCCAGCATTTT.

This chain connects TRBV7-6 to TRBJ2-5; D ambiguous. V lost 2 bases and J lost 2, with 6 bases in between. Germline V lookup: CDR1 SGHVS, CDR2 FNYEAQ. The CDR3 is 13 residues long. The CDR3 DNA reads as TGTGCCAGCAGCTTAAGGGTGCAAGAGACCCAGTACTTC. It encodes CASSLRVQETQYF.

V and J are TRBV11-3 and TRBJ2-1, with 8 bases aligning to TRBD2. The CDR3 is made up of 13 amino acids. After removal of 5 bases from V and 10 bases from J, the junction contained 7 bases not matched to a gene. The germline V gene has CDR1 SGHNT and CDR2 YENEEA. In DNA form, the CDR3 reads TGTGCCAGCAGCGGACTAGCCCATGGCGAGCAGTTCTTC. Translation gives CASSGLAHGEQFF.

This clone has more than one count but fewer than ten. The rearrangement joins TRBV5-6 to TRBJ1-2; D is undetermined. There are 12 residues in the CDR3. Germline V CDR1 and CDR2: SGHDT, YYEEEE. Trimming took off 4 bases at V and 0 bases at J, with 4 bases between the two ends. The DNA of the CDR3 is TGTGCCAGCAGCCGCCCTAACTATGGCTACACCTTC. Amino acids: CASSRPNYGYTF.

The chain uses TRBV28 and TRBJ1-2; TRBD1 agrees at 7 bases. This CDR3 has 16 amino acids. Germline V lookup: CDR1 MDHEN, CDR2 SYDVKM. Trimming took 1 base from V and 4 from J; bases not matched to a gene: 9. CDR3 in amino acids: CASSLFPSAGGYGYTF. Here the CDR3 DNA reads TGTGCCAGCAGTTTATTCCCATCGGCAGGGGGCTATGGCTACACCTTC.

V usage is TRBV7-9 and J usage is TRBJ1-1; maybe TRBD1 (5 bases). Trimming left V 5 bases short and J 3 bases short, with 10 bases between. Germline V gene lookup returns CDR1 SEHNR and CDR2 FQNEAQ (reference sequence). The CDR3 is 13 amino acids. CDR3 residues: CASSQRGDTEAFF. The CDR3 DNA follows: TGTGCCAGCAGCCAGCGGGGGGACACTGAAGCTTTCTTT. Full variable domain (remainder filled in from reference TRBV7-9 and TRBJ1-1): DTGVSQNPRHKITKRGQNVTFRCDPISEHNRLYWYRQTLGQGPEFLTYFQNEAQLEKSRLLSDRFSAERPKGSFSTLEIQRTEQGDSAMYLCASSQRGDTEAFFGQGTRLTVV.

The chain recombines TRBV25-1 with TRBJ2-5; D unclear. Germline CDR1 is MGHDK and CDR2 is SYGVNS. V was cut by 0 bases and J by 5 bases, with 7 bases left in between. CDR3 length equals 13 residues. This CDR3 reads CASSEYSGETQYF. For the CDR3, the DNA is TGTGCCAGCAGTGAATACTCCGGGGAGACCCAGTACTTC. The full variable domain, completed using reference TRBV25-1 and TRBJ2-5, is EADIYQTPRYLVIGTGKKITLECSQTMGHDKMYWYQQDPGMELHLIHYSYGVNSTEKGDLSSESTVSRIRTEHFPLTLESARPSHTSQYLCASSEYSGETQYFGPGTRLLVL.

The chain recombines TRBV10-3 with TRBJ1-6; D unresolved. The V gene's germline CDR1 is ENHRY and CDR2 SYGVKD. V was clipped by 4 bases and J by 8 bases, with 12 bases between them. This CDR3 spans 14 amino acids. This chain's CDR3 is CAISATVLDSPLHF. The CDR3 region has the DNA TGTGCCATCAGTGCAACCGTCCTGGATTCACCCCTCCACTTT.